The following is a TCR beta chain sequence with its context. Its specificity is unknown. The study assayed around 9 x 10^4 TCR templates per sample. Sequencing used immunoSEQ multiplex PCR; TCRdb keeps in-frame clones, though not all of them. The data contain about 120,000 clones, about nine tenths of them singletons. Trimming pared 4 bases from V and 1 base from J, leaving 5 bases between. The V gene's germline CDR1 is SGHNT and CDR2 YYREEE (reference sequence). This CDR3 is 12 amino acids long. This entry is derived from a study of siplizumab effects on memory and regulatory T cells. The study's findings and limits: Suppressive activity of Tregs proliferating in siplizumab cultures remained unconfirmed. The authors mapped only a minor fraction of alloreactive clones to unstimulated subsets.

This receptor was obtained from a human donor in good health. The chain employs TRBV5-4 and TRBJ2-5; D call uncertain. Sequenced sample: CD4+ T cells sorted from blood. Here the CDR3 reads CASSQVQETQYF. Here the CDR3 DNA reads TGTGCCAGCAGCCAAGTCCAAGAGACCCAGTACTTC.